What follows is one TCR beta chain and its context. Its antigen is currently unknown. This specimen belongs to a study of cytomegalovirus exposure and HLA in healthy donors. Researchers ran the PCR with 60 Vbeta and 13 Jbeta primers. The assay was immunoSEQ multiplex PCR, and TCRdb's table has in-frame clones only and misses some. The sample carries 140,000 to 150,000 clones, about two thirds recorded once. Notes on the study in general: Analysis was carried out at a later point, and it linked a missense DCLRE1C variant to TCR beta V- and J-gene trimming.

This CDR3 has 14 residues. CDR1 is SGHRS and CDR2 is YFSETQ in the germline V gene. V was trimmed by 0 bases and J by 9 bases, leaving 13 bases between them. Sequenced: PBMCs. This chain uses TRBV5-1 with TRBJ2-1, with a tentative D call TRBD2 (5 bases). The source is a woman aged 55-69 years in good health and CMV-seropositive. The CDR3 reads CASSLGSRSGEQFF. The CDR3 region has the DNA TGCGCCAGCAGCTTGGGTAGCCGGAGCGGTGAGCAGTTCTTC.